Described below is a single T cell receptor (beta chain) sequence and its context. This entry comes from a study of T cell responses to AZD1222 COVID-19 vaccine. Here immunoSEQ multiplex PCR was the method, and the copy in TCRdb shows in-frame clones only, minus some. The sample carries about 120,000 clones, approximately 86% recorded once. Germline V gene sequence: CDR1 LNHDA, CDR2 SQIVND (reference sequence). The CDR3 is made up of 13 amino acids. With V trimmed by 7 bases and J by 7 bases, 7 bases remained unmatched. The input for sequencing was peripheral blood, taken on day 0 of AZD1222 vaccination. V gene TRBV19 combines with J gene TRBJ1-5; 7 bases line up with TRBD1. The sequence came from an adult in good health. The DNA for the CDR3 is TGTGCCAGTAACGACAGGGCTGAACAGCCCCAGCATTTT. The encoded protein is CASNDRAEQPQHF. Complete variable domain (other parts from reference TRBV19 and TRBJ1-5): DGGITQSPKYLFRKEGQNVTLSCEQNLNHDAMYWYRQDPGQGLRLIYYSQIVNDFQKGDIAEGYSVSREKKESFPLTVTSAQKNPTAFYLCASNDRAEQPQHFGDGTRLSIL.